Listed below are T cell receptor beta chains from one sample, sequenced in a study of T cells in tuberculosis. Profiling relied on immunoSEQ multiplex PCR, and the TCRdb table lists in-frame clones only, not all of them. This sample has 80,000 to 100,000 clones, with roughly 93% found just once. Sample: CD1b-GMM tetramer-negative cells sorted from PBMCs. Receptors were obtained from an adult woman with latent tuberculosis. CDR3s include the opening cysteine and the closing phenylalanine or tryptophan. The D gene is left open where the match is weak. The size entry is marked missing in some rows and otherwise reads once, few, many or a size class.

23,TRBJ2-1,-,TRBV28,TRBD2,CASSLPADWFGGTSGGSYNEQFF,TGTGCCAGCAGTTTACCGGCCGATTGGTTTGGGGGGACTAGCGGGGGATCATACAATGAGCAGTTCTTC
14,TRBJ1-2,-,TRBV5-4,-,CASSLGWTDYGYTF,TGTGCCAGCAGCTTGGGATGGACAGACTATGGCTACACCTTC
15,TRBJ1-1,few,TRBV4-2,TRBD1,CASSHSGTGGDEAFF,TGTGCCAGCAGCCACTCCGGGACAGGGGGGGATGAAGCTTTCTTT
14,TRBJ2-1,-,TRBV5-6,-,CASSPGFPNNEQFF,TGTGCCAGCAGCCCCGGGTTCCCTAACAATGAGCAGTTCTTC
13,TRBJ1-2,-,TRBV5-1,-,CASSFRPGYGYTF,TGCGCCAGCAGCTTCAGACCGGGCTATGGCTACACCTTC
15,TRBJ2-5,-,TRBV13,TRBD2,CASSFSGVLQETQYF,TGTGCCAGCAGCTTTAGCGGGGTACTCCAAGAGACCCAGTACTTC
13,TRBJ1-6,-,TRBV4-2,-,CAGGGPYNSPLHF,TGTGCCGGGGGGGGGCCTTATAATTCACCCCTCCACTTT
14,TRBJ1-6,few,TRBV19,-,CASSDQIYNSPLHF,TGTGCCAGTAGTGATCAGATTTATAATTCACCCCTCCACTTT
11,TRBJ2-7,few,TRBV5-8,-,CASSPSYEQYF,TGTGCCAGCAGCCCGTCCTACGAGCAGTACTTC
16,TRBJ2-2,-,TRBV5-1,TRBD1,CASSLAPTGGPGELFF,TGCGCCAGCAGCTTGGCGCCAACAGGGGGCCCCGGGGAGCTGTTTTTT
11,TRBJ1-6,-,TRBV4-1,-,CASSQGVVLHF,TGCGCCAGCAGCCAAGGTGTCGTCCTCCACTTT
16,TRBJ1-2,-,TRBV5-6,-,CASSLEVAWGQEGYTF,TGTGCCAGCAGCTTGGAGGTGGCGTGGGGGCAAGAAGGCTACACCTTC
14,TRBJ1-1,-,TRBV18,TRBD1,CASSLDREATEAFF,TGTGCCAGCTCACTGGACAGGGAGGCCACTGAAGCTTTCTTT
13,TRBJ2-7,-,TRBV6-5,TRBD1,CASSLTGAHEQYF,TGTGCCAGCAGTCTGACAGGGGCCCACGAGCAGTACTTC
14,TRBJ1-5,-,TRBV5-1,-,CASSLGGGNQPQHF,TGCGCCAGCAGCTTGGGGGGGGGCAATCAGCCCCAGCATTTT
15,TRBJ2-2,once,TRBV6-5,-,CASSSPGSSNGELFF,TGTGCCAGCAGTTCCCCCGGTTCGTCAAACGGGGAGCTGTTTTTT
14,TRBJ1-2,-,TRBV19,-,CASSRQQGYYGYTF,TGTGCCAGTAGTCGACAGCAAGGGTACTATGGCTACACCTTC
13,TRBJ1-5,once,TRBV5-1,-,CASSLAQGQPQHF,TGCGCCAGCAGCTTGGCCCAGGGTCAGCCCCAGCATTTT
13,TRBJ1-2,-,TRBV6-5,TRBD1,CASRPPGQGGYTF,TGTGCCAGCAGGCCCCCGGGACAGGGCGGCTACACCTTC
13,TRBJ2-2,-,TRBV2,-,CASSPADTGELFF,TGTGCCAGCAGTCCTGCGGACACCGGGGAGCTGTTTTTT
13,TRBJ2-7,once,TRBV7-9,-,CASSPERHHEQYF,TGTGCCAGCAGCCCAGAACGTCACCACGAGCAGTACTTC
15,TRBJ2-3,-,TRBV27,-,CASSSEGAYTDTQYF,TGTGCCAGCAGTTCGGAGGGGGCCTACACAGATACGCAGTATTTT
14,TRBJ2-7,few,TRBV6-6,TRBD2,CASTQTSGPYEQYF,TGTGCCAGCACCCAGACTAGCGGTCCCTACGAGCAGTACTTC
15,TRBJ2-2,-,TRBV2,TRBD2,CASSGTSAYTGELFF,TGTGCCAGCAGTGGGACTAGCGCTTACACCGGGGAGCTGTTTTTT
13,TRBJ1-2,-,TRBV2,-,CASSEDSTSGYTF,TGTGCCAGCAGTGAAGACAGTACGTCTGGCTACACCTTC